The clone carrying this T cell receptor (beta chain) was seen a single time. This entry belongs to a study of CD8 T cells in Susac syndrome. Overall study context: Among the sequenced Susac syndrome patients, five or six had active disease while under ten were in remission. When blood was drawn, patients with Susac syndrome were on intravenous immunoglobulin alone, on corticosteroids, or therapy-naive.

V was pared by 5 bases and J by 6 bases, with 8 bases of the junction left unmatched. Germline loops: CDR1 DFQATT, CDR2 SNEGSKA (reference sequence). CDR3 length: 13 amino acids. Roughly 0.45 to 1 ug RNA was reverse transcribed with random hexamers. TCRdb re-called the immunoSEQ multiplex PCR reads with MiXCR, one entry per CDR3 protein. Among about 83,000 distinct CDR3 sequences listed, approximately 96% were seen once. CD8+ and CD4+ T cells circulating in blood were sequenced for TCR beta. Sequencing used CD8+ T cells from PBMCs. The V gene is TRBV20-1, the J gene TRBJ1-2, with 8 bases aligning to TRBD1. This receptor was obtained from a human donor with Susac syndrome. The DNA of the CDR3 is TGCAGTGCTTACGAAGGACAGGGAGATGGCTACACCTTC. Amino acids: CSAYEGQGDGYTF.